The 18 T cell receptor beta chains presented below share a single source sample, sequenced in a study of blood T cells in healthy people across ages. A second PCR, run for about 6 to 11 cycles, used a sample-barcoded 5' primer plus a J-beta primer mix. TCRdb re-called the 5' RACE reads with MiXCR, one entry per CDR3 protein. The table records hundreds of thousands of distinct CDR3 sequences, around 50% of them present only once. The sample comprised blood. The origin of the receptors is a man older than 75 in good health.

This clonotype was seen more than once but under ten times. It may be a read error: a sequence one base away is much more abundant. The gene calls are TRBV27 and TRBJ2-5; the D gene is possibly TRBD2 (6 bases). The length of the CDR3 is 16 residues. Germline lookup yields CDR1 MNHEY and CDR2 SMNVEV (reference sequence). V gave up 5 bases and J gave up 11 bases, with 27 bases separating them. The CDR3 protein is CASSVGRLASTDEQYF. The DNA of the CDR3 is TGTGCCAGCAGTGTAGGCCGTCTAGCGTCGACGGATGAGCAGTACTTC.

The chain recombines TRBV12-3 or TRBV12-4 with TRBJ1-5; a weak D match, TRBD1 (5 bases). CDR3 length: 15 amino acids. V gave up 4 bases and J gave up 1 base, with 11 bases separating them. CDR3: CASSSREGSNQPQHF. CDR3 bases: TGTGCCAGCAGTTCCCGGGAGGGGAGCAATCAGCCCCAGCATTTT.

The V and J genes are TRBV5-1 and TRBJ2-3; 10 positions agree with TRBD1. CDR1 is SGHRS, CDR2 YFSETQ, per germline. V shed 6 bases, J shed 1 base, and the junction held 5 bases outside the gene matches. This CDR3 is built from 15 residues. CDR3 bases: TGCGCCAGCACGGACAGGGGGGTCGGCACAGATACGCAGTATTTT. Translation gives CASTDRGVGTDTQYF.

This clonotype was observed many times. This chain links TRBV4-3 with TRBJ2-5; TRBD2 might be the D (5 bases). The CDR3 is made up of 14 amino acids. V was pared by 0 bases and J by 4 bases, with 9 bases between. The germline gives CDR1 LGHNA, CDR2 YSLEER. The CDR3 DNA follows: TGCGCCAGCAGCCAAGATGGGAGACCAGAGACCCAGTACTTC. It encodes CASSQDGRPETQYF.

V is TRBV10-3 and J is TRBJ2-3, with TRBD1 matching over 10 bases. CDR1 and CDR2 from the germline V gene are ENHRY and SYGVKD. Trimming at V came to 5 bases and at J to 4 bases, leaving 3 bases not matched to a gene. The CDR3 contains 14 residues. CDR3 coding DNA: TGTGCCATCAGTATGGACAGGGGGTCAGATACGCAGTATTTT. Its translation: CAISMDRGSDTQYF.

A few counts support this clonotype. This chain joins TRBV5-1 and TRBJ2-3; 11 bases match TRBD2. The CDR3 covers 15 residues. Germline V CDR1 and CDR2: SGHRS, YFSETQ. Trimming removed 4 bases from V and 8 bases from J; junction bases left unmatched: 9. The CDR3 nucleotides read TGCGCCAGCAGCCCCCGACTAGCGGGGACTCCTACGCAGTATTTT. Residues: CASSPRLAGTPTQYF.

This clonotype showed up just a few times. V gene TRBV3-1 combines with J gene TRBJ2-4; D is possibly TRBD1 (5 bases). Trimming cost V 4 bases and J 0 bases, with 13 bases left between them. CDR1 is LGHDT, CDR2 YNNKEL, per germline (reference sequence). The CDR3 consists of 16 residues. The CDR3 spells CASSPQVYLAKNIQYF. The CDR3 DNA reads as TGTGCCAGCAGCCCACAGGTCTACCTAGCCAAAAACATTCAGTACTTC.

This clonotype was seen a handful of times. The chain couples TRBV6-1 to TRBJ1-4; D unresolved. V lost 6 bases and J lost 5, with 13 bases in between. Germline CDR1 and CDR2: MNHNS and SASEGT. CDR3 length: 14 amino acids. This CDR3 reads CASSSTRVNEKLFF. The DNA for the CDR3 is TGTGCCAGCAGCTCTACACGGGTAAATGAAAAACTGTTTTTT.

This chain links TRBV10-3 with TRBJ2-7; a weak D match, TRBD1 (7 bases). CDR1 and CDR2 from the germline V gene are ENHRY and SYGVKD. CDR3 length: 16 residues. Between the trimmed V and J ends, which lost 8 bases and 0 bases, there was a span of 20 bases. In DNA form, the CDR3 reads TGTGCCATCTCATCGGTCAGGGGGGCTGACTCCTACGAGCAGTACTTC. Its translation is CAISSVRGADSYEQYF.

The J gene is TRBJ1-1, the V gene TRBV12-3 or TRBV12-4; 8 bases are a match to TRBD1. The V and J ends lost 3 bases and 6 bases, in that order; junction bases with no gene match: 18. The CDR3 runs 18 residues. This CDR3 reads CASSFPLPFRGQDAEAFF. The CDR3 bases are TGTGCCAGCAGTTTTCCCCTCCCCTTCAGGGGGCAAGACGCTGAAGCTTTCTTT.

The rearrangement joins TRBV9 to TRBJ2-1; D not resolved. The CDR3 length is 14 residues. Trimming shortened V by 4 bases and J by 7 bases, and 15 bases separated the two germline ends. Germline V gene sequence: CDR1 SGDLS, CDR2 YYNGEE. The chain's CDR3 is CASSPRRGVNEQFF. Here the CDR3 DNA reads TGTGCCAGCAGCCCCCGTCGTGGGGTTAATGAGCAGTTCTTC.

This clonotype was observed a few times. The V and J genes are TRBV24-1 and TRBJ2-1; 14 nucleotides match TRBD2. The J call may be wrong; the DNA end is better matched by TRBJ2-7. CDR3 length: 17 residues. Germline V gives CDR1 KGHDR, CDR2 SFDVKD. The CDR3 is CATSERTSGGTYNEQYF. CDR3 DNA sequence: TGTGCCACCAGTGAACGGACTAGCGGGGGGACCTACAATGAGCAGTACTTC.

As DNA, the CDR3 is TGTGCCAGCAGCCGGATCCCGGGACACGGGATCTACGAGCAGTACTTC. Translation gives CASSRIPGHGIYEQYF. The V gene is TRBV4-2, the J gene TRBJ2-4; tentatively, D is TRBD1 (6 bases). The tail of the sequence fits TRBJ2-7 better, so the J call may be wrong. The CDR3 covers 16 residues. Germline CDR1 LGHNA, CDR2 YNFKEQ.

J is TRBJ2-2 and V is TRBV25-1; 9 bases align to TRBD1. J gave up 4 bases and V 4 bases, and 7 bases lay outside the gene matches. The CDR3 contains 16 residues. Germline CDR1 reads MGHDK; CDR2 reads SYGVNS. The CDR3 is CASSVRTGVGTGELFF. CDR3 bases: TGTGCCAGCAGTGTACGGACAGGGGTGGGCACCGGGGAGCTGTTTTTT.

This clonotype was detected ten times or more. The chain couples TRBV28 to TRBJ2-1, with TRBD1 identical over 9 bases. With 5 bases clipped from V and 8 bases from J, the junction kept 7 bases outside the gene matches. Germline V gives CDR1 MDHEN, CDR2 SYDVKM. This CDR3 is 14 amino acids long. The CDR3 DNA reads TGTGCCAGCAGTCTAACAGGGGGCTGGGATGAGCAGTTCTTC. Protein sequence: CASSLTGGWDEQFF.

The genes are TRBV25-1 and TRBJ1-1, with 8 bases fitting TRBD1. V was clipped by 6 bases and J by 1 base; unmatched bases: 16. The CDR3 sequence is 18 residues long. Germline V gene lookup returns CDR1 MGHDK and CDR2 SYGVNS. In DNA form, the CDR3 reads TGTGCCAGCAGCGGCCCCGGGACAGGTCCTTCTAAGAACACTGAAGCTTTCTTT. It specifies CASSGPGTGPSKNTEAFF.

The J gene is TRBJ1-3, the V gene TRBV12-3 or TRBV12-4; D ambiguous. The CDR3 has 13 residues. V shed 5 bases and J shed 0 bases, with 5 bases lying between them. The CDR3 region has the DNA TGTGCCAGCAGTGTTCGCTCTGGAAACACCATATATTTT. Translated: CASSVRSGNTIYF.

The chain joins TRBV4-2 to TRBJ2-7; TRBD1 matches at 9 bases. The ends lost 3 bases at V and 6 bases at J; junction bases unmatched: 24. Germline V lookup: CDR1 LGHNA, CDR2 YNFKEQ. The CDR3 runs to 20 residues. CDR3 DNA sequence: TGTGCCAGCAGCCAGGGTTACAGGGGGCGAGGTTGGGCGGTTGGTGGCGAGCAGTACTTC. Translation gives CASSQGYRGRGWAVGGEQYF.